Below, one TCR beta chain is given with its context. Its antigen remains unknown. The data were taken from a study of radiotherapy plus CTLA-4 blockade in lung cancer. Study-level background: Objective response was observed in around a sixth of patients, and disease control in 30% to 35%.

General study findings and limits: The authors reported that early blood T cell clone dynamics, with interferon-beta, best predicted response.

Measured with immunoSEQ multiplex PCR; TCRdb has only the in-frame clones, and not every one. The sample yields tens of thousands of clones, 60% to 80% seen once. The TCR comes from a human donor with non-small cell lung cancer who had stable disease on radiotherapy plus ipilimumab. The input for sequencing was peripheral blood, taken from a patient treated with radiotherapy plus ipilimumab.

This chain's CDR3 is CASSYSGQGTVYEQYF. CDR3 nucleotides: TGTGCCAGCAGTTACTCTGGCCAGGGGACAGTCTACGAGCAGTACTTC. The chain employs TRBV6-6 and TRBJ2-7; the match to TRBD1 covers 7 bases. J gave up 3 bases and V 0 bases, and 8 bases lay outside the gene matches. Germline CDR1 is MNHNY and CDR2 is SVGAGI (reference sequence). This CDR3 has 16 amino acids.